This T cell receptor (beta chain) comes out of a study of CD8+CD57+ T cells in acquired aplastic anemia. The use of genomic DNA as template underpinned the TCR beta VDJ and CDR3 profiling. TCRdb re-derived calls from the reads in MiXCR, one entry per CDR3 protein. This sample has 180,000 or so distinct CDR3 sequences, with about half found just once. The CDR3 contains 13 residues. Germline CDR1 and CDR2: LNHNV and YYDKDF (reference sequence). V lost 2 bases to trimming and J lost 8 bases, with 12 bases between them. This rearrangement joins TRBV15 to TRBJ1-2; no firm D call. The sample taken for sequencing was sorted CD4+, CD8+, or CD8+CD57+ T cells (not recorded which) from PBMCs. The clonotype originates from a human donor in good health. In DNA, the CDR3 is TGTGCCACCAGCAGACGGACTTTAGAAGGCTACACCTTC. This codes for CATSRRTLEGYTF.